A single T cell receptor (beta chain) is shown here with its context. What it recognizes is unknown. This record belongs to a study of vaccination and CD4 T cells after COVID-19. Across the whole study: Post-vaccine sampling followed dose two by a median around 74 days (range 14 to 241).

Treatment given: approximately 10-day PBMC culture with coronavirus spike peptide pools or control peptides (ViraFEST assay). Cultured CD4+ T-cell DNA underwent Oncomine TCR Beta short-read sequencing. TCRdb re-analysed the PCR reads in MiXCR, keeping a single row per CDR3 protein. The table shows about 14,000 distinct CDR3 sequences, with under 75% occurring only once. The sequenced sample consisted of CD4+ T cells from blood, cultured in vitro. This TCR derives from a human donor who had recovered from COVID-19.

The CDR3 coding sequence is TGTGCCAGCAATCGGGGCAGGGACCCCGGGGATGAGCAGTTCTTC. Translated: CASNRGRDPGDEQFF. The chain carries TRBV28 and TRBJ2-1; D assignment may be TRBD1 or TRBD2 (5 bases each). The ends were cut back, 7 bases at V and 8 bases at J, with 21 bases in the middle. This CDR3 is built from 15 residues. Germline assignment: CDR1 MDHEN and CDR2 SYDVKM. Using reference TRBV28 and TRBJ2-1 for the parts outside the CDR3, the full variable domain is DVKVTQSSRYLVKRTGEKVFLECVQDMDHENMFWYRQDPGLGLRLIYFSYDVKMKEKGDIPEGYSVSREKKERFSLILESASTNQTSMYLCASNRGRDPGDEQFFGPGTRLTVL.